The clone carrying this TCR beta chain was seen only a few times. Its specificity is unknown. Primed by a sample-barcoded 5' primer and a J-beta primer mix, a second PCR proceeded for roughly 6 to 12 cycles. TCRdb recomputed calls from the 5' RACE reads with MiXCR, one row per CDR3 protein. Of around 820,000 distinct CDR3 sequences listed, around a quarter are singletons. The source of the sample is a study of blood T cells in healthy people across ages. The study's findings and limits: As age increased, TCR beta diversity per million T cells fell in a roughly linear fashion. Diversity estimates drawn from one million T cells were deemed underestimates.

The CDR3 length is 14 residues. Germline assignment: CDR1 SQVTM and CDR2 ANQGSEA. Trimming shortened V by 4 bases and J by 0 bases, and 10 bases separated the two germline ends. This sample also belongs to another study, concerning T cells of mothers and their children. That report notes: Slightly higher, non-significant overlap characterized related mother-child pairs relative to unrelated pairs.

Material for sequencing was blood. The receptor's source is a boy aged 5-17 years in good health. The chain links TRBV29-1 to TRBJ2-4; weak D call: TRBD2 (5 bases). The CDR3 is CSVAGAGAKNIQYF. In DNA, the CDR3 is TGCAGCGTTGCTGGCGCGGGAGCCAAAAACATTCAGTACTTC.